Listed below are T cell receptor beta chains from one sample, sequenced in a study of blood T cells in healthy people across ages. In TCRdb, the 5' RACE reads were re-called with MiXCR into one record per CDR3 protein. The sample shows 730,000 or so distinct CDR3 sequences, approximately 43% of them seen only once. Sample: blood. The receptors here all came from a woman aged 55 to 70 in good health. The CDR3 runs from the conserved cysteine through the conserved F or W. Size tells how often a clone was seen (once, few, many) or the class of an expanded clone, and some rows leave it out.

clone_size v_call cdr3_aa
NA TRBV20-1 CSAGTGSFTYNSPLHF
few TRBV4-3 CASSQDRAVLKGDTQYF
NA TRBV20-1 CSAGSRGISNQPQHF
few TRBV29-1 CSARHSGANVLTF
NA TRBV12-3/TRBV12-4 CASSLQTGRDEQFF
NA TRBV3-1 CASSQEQGVGTDTQYF
few TRBV29-1 CSARFGGRTEAFF
NA TRBV7-3 CASSKTSGGVYEQFF
NA TRBV25-1 CASSEYGAGANYGYTF
NA TRBV20-1 CSAHFTSGATDTQYF
few TRBV14 CASSQVSSNYGYTF
many TRBV7-2 CASSLQIAGPLHEQYF
NA TRBV13 CASSRGLPHEQYF
many TRBV28 CASSSGQGTYEQYF
NA TRBV4-2 CASSQRGDRTDTQYF
NA TRBV7-9 CASSRTSGPVETQYF
NA TRBV12-3/TRBV12-4 CASSIGQAYEQYF
NA TRBV27 CASRSGTGGFVGYTF
NA TRBV14 CASSQAAGANEQFF
NA TRBV5-1 CASSSQLTQETQYF
NA TRBV9 CASSVAAASGTHSYNEQFF
many TRBV7-2 CASSPWGGGGTDTQYF
many TRBV9 CASSASGSGTQYF
NA TRBV20-1 CSASIQDRFYGYTF
NA TRBV20-1 CSARDESGLSNQPQHF
NA TRBV24-1 CATSDWGAKETQYF
NA TRBV20-1 CSGGGSFYGYTF
NA TRBV12-3/TRBV12-4 CASRPGQGGELFF